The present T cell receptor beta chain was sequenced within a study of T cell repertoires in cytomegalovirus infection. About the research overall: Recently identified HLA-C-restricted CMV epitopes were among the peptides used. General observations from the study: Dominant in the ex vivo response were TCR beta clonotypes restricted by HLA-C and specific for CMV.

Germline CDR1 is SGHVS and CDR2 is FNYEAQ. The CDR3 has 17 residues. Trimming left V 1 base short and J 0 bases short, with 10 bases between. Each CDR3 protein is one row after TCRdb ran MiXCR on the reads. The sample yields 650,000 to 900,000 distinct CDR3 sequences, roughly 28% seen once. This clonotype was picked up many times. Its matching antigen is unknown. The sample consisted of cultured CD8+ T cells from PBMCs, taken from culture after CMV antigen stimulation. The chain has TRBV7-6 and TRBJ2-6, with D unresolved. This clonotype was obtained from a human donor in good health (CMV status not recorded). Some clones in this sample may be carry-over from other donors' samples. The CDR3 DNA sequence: TGTGCCAGCAGCTTAGTTCTGGGCAGCTCTGGGGCCAACGTCCTGACTTTC. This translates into CASSLVLGSSGANVLTF.